This T cell receptor beta chain was recovered during a study of Ad26.COV2.S vaccination and SARS-CoV-2 variants. General study findings and limits: Reported findings describe substantial breadth in spike-specific CD8+ and CD4+ T cell responses following vaccination.

With 2 bases removed from V and 12 bases from J, the gap between germline ends came to 17 bases. The CDR3 contains 15 residues. Germline CDR1 reads LGHDT; CDR2 reads YNNKEL (reference sequence). About this clone: What it binds is unknown.

Measured with immunoSEQ multiplex PCR; TCRdb has only the in-frame clones, and not every one. The sample includes some 640,000 clones, about 90% of them seen just once. Specified treatment: about 20 received Ad26.COV2.S at low or high dose, single or two shots; about five received placebo; per-sample allocation not given. Sampling was done on day 63 after the first vaccine or placebo injection. The V call is TRBV3-1 (or the pseudogene TRBV3-2), the J call TRBJ1-6; tentatively, D is TRBD1 (5 bases). The clonotype comes from a person between 18 and 59 years old who received the Ad26.COV2.S COVID-19 vaccine or a placebo. The sequences come from peripheral blood, collected in a trial of Ad26.COV2.S vaccine versus placebo. The CDR3 DNA sequence: TGTGCCAGCAGCCAAACCGACAGAAGAATCGAACCCCTCCACTTT. Protein: CASSQTDRRIEPLHF.